This T cell receptor (beta chain) was captured by sequencing in a study of early T cells in non-severe SARS-CoV-2 infection. Study as a whole: Chains from this unsorted whole-blood bulk RNA could not be paired. Overall study results and limits: Private and CD4 specificities were missed by VDJdb matching, skewed to anti-spike CD8.

cDNA molecules, individually, were tagged with unique molecular identifiers. TCRdb redid the calling of the 5' RACE reads with MiXCR, one entry per CDR3 protein. The sample lists tens of thousands of distinct CDR3 sequences, 3.5% to 5% occurring once. Comments on this clonotype: Its target is not known.

This TCR was recovered from an adult who was a healthcare worker with PCR-confirmed SARS-CoV-2 infection or an uninfected control (not recorded which). What was sequenced was whole blood.

CDR3 loop: CASSLSKNNEQFF. The CDR3 nucleotides read TGTGCCAGCAGTTTATCTAAGAACAATGAGCAGTTCTTC. This chain uses TRBV27 with TRBJ2-1; D remains ambiguous. V lost 0 bases, J lost 5 bases, and 5 bases lay in between. Germline CDR1 and CDR2: MNHEY and SMNVEV (reference sequence). The CDR3 extends over 13 amino acids.